This passage covers 26 T cell receptor beta chains from one sample sequenced in a study of T cell changes during pregnancy in multiple sclerosis. TCRdb's table, derived via immunoSEQ multiplex PCR, lists solely in-frame clones and lacks some. Of tens of thousands of clones in the sample, roughly 89% are singletons; the top ten hold over 5%. The sample here was CD8+ T cells from peripheral blood mononuclear cells, taken in the second trimester of pregnancy. The source of these receptors is a female donor with multiple sclerosis, enrolled in a pregnancy study.

This chain's CDR3 is CASSTRSADTQYF. CDR3 DNA sequence: TGTGCCAGTAGTACCCGGTCCGCAGATACGCAGTATTTT. The rearrangement joins TRBV19 to TRBJ2-3; D is unresolved. Germline V CDR1 and CDR2: LNHDA, SQIVND (reference sequence). The V end lost 4 bases, the J end lost 4 bases, and 9 bases lay between the germline ends. The CDR3 runs 13 residues.

The chain recombines TRBV6-5 with TRBJ1-1; D unclear. V lost 6 bases to trimming and J lost 5 bases, with 16 bases between them. This CDR3 contains 14 residues. Germline CDR1 MNHEY, CDR2 SVGAGI. In DNA form, the CDR3 reads TGTGCCAGCAGCCGACGGAGGATTTCTACTGAAGCTTTCTTT. Its protein is CASSRRRISTEAFF.

This clone came up once. Here the CDR3 reads CASSQRTGRAYEQYF. CDR3 sequence (DNA): TGTGCCAGCAGCCAAAGGACAGGGAGGGCCTACGAGCAGTACTTC. This chain links TRBV14 with TRBJ2-7, with a tentative D call TRBD1 (8 bases). This CDR3 region has 15 residues. V gave up 2 bases and J gave up 2 bases, with 13 bases separating them. Germline-derived CDR1 and CDR2 are SGHDN and FVKESK.

The chain uses TRBV30 and TRBJ2-1; D perhaps matches TRBD1 (5 bases). With 0 bases removed from V and 6 bases from J, the gap between germline ends came to 18 bases. The CDR3 consists of 16 residues. CDR1 and CDR2 from the germline V gene are GTSNPN and SVGIG (reference sequence). CDR3 amino acids: CAWSVRGRVEINEQFF. CDR3 DNA sequence: TGTGCCTGGAGTGTACGAGGCAGGGTAGAGATCAATGAGCAGTTCTTC. Full variable domain (rest looked up from reference TRBV30 and TRBJ2-1): SQTIHQWPATLVQPVGSPLSLECTVEGTSNPNLYWYRQAAGRGLQLLFYSVGIGQISSEVPQNLSASRPQDRQFILSSKKLLLSDSGFYLCAWSVRGRVEINEQFFGPGTRLTVL.

The chain links TRBV4-2 to TRBJ1-1; possible D gene TRBD1, 5 bases. V shed 1 base and J shed 10 bases, with 13 bases lying between them. The CDR3 runs 13 residues. Germline loops: CDR1 LGHNA, CDR2 YNFKEQ. CDR3 in DNA: TGTGCCAGCAGCCAAGGAGGAGGGGTCGGAGCTTTCTTT. Its protein product is CASSQGGGVGAFF.

The chain has TRBV29-1 and TRBJ2-7; the D gene is possibly TRBD2 (5 bases). Germline V gene lookup returns CDR1 SQVTM and CDR2 ANQGSEA. V lost 6 bases, J lost 0 bases, and 12 bases lay in between. The CDR3 spans 13 residues. The CDR3 DNA follows: TGCAGCGTAGCTCTAGACTACTCCTACGAGCAGTACTTC. Encoded protein: CSVALDYSYEQYF.

The chain uses TRBV27 and TRBJ1-2; 8 nucleotides align to TRBD1. This CDR3 region has 14 residues. CDR1 and CDR2 (germline): MNHEY, SMNVEV (reference sequence). V was pared by 6 bases and J by 1 base, with 4 bases of the junction left unmatched. The CDR3 DNA sequence: TGTGCCAGCAGGGATACAGGGGGTAACTATGGCTACACCTTC. Protein product: CASRDTGGNYGYTF.

The CDR3 sequence is CASSAHRDNTGELFF. CDR3 coding DNA: TGTGCCAGCAGCGCCCACAGGGATAACACCGGGGAGCTGTTTTTT. The chain employs TRBV9 and TRBJ2-2; D might be TRBD1 (6 bases). The CDR3 has 15 amino acids. Germline-derived CDR1 and CDR2 are SGDLS and YYNGEE. V dropped 3 bases and J dropped 2 bases, with 11 bases sitting between them.

The chain employs TRBV19 and TRBJ1-5; 7 nucleotides agree with TRBD1. With 8 bases clipped from V and 1 base from J, the junction kept 11 bases outside the gene matches. In germline, CDR1 is LNHDA, CDR2 SQIVND (reference sequence). The CDR3 is 16 amino acids. The DNA for the CDR3 is TGTGCCAGTTGCCCGATACAGGGGCGAAGCAATCAGCCCCAGCATTTT. This sequence encodes CASCPIQGRSNQPQHF. Looking up the rest from reference TRBV19 and TRBJ1-5 gives the full variable domain: DGGITQSPKYLFRKEGQNVTLSCEQNLNHDAMYWYRQDPGQGLRLIYYSQIVNDFQKGDIAEGYSVSREKKESFPLTVTSAQKNPTAFYLCASCPIQGRSNQPQHFGDGTRLSIL.

This chain uses TRBV13 with TRBJ1-1; D remains ambiguous. The CDR3 loop spans 13 amino acids. V was cut by 3 bases and J by 1 base, with 6 bases left in between. Germline assignment: CDR1 PRHDT and CDR2 FYEKMQ (reference sequence). CDR3 residues: CASSLPGNTEAFF. Here the CDR3 DNA reads TGTGCCAGCAGCTTGCCCGGGAACACTGAAGCTTTCTTT.

This rearrangement joins TRBV27 to TRBJ1-2, with 7 positions matching TRBD1. V gave up 2 bases and J gave up 2 bases; unmatched junction bases: 2. The CDR3 extends over 14 amino acids. The germline gives CDR1 MNHEY, CDR2 SMNVEV (reference sequence). The CDR3 DNA is TGTGCCAGCAGTTTAGACAGGGCGAACTATGGCTACACCTTC. It yields the protein CASSLDRANYGYTF.

The genes are TRBV2 and TRBJ2-1; weak D call: TRBD2 (6 bases). With 4 bases removed from V and 1 base from J, the gap between germline ends came to 11 bases. The germline V gene encodes CDR1 SNHLY and CDR2 FYNNEI. The CDR3 has 15 amino acids. As DNA, the CDR3 is TGTGCCAGCAGTGGTAGCGGTTGGTCCTACAATGAGCAGTTCTTC. The encoded protein is CASSGSGWSYNEQFF.

V gene TRBV30 combines with J gene TRBJ2-7, with D tentatively TRBD2 (5 bases). This CDR3 spans 14 amino acids. Germline V gene data show CDR1 as GTSNPN and CDR2 as SVGIG (reference sequence). V was clipped by 8 bases and J by 3 bases, with 20 bases between them. The CDR3 protein is CALSVRVINYEQYF. CDR3 DNA sequence: TGTGCCCTCTCAGTGAGGGTGATCAACTACGAGCAGTACTTC.

V is TRBV27 and J is TRBJ2-7; TRBD2 is a possible D gene (6 bases). There are 14 residues in the CDR3. CDR1 is MNHEY, CDR2 SMNVEV, per germline (reference sequence). The V gene lost 2 bases and the J gene lost 2 bases, with 10 bases spanning the gap. This chain's CDR3 is CASSLGGTTYEQYF. The CDR3 nucleotides read TGTGCCAGCAGTTTAGGGGGGACCACCTACGAGCAGTACTTC.

This clone appeared once. The V call is TRBV30, the J call TRBJ2-7, with 12 bases aligning to TRBD2. V lost 3 bases and J lost 2; bases outside the gene matches: 8. The CDR3 extends over 16 amino acids. Per germline, CDR1 GTSNPN and CDR2 SVGIG (reference sequence). The CDR3 protein is CAWSTGLAGPTYEQYF. In DNA, the CDR3 is TGTGCCTGGAGCACGGGACTAGCGGGTCCTACCTACGAGCAGTACTTC.

This rearrangement joins TRBV30 to TRBJ2-3; 8 bases are shared with TRBD2. In germline, CDR1 is GTSNPN, CDR2 SVGIG (reference sequence). This CDR3 is built from 14 residues. Losses at the gene ends were 3 bases for V and 3 bases for J; bases not matched to a gene: 5. Here the CDR3 reads CAWSRLAGTDTQYF. Here the CDR3 DNA reads TGTGCCTGGAGCAGGTTAGCGGGAACAGATACGCAGTATTTT. The whole variable domain, filled in from reference TRBV30 and TRBJ2-3, reads SQTIHQWPATLVQPVGSPLSLECTVEGTSNPNLYWYRQAAGRGLQLLFYSVGIGQISSEVPQNLSASRPQDRQFILSSKKLLLSDSGFYLCAWSRLAGTDTQYFGPGTRLTVL.

This clone was picked up one time. The chain carries TRBV7-2 and TRBJ2-3; 7 bases are shared with TRBD2. Germline assignment: CDR1 SGHTA and CDR2 FQGNSA. This CDR3 region has 15 residues. The V segment lost 2 bases and the J segment 4 bases; nucleotides outside the gene matches: 6. The chain's CDR3 is CASSLTGGKADTQYF. CDR3 bases: TGTGCCAGCAGCTTAACGGGGGGTAAGGCAGATACGCAGTATTTT.

V usage is TRBV7-9 and J usage is TRBJ2-2; the D gene is possibly TRBD1 (6 bases). V lost 4 bases, J lost 6 bases, and 27 bases lay in between. CDR3 length: 19 residues. Germline V gene data show CDR1 as SEHNR and CDR2 as FQNEAQ (reference sequence). The DNA for the CDR3 is TGTGCCAGCAGCTCGGAAGGGGGAGAGGTGCCACCCACGGCCGGGGAGCTGTTTTTT. It yields the protein CASSSEGGEVPPTAGELFF.

The V gene is TRBV13, the J gene TRBJ1-2; D unresolved. Germline CDR1 reads PRHDT; CDR2 reads FYEKMQ (reference sequence). V dropped 0 bases and J dropped 8 bases, with 10 bases sitting between them. The CDR3 loop spans 13 amino acids. The CDR3 nucleotides are TGTGCCAGCAGCTTAGGCGGAATCGGGGGCTACACCTTC. As protein: CASSLGGIGGYTF.

The gene calls are TRBV14 and TRBJ2-1, with TRBD2 identical over 8 bases. The germline CDR1 and CDR2 sequences are SGHDN and FVKESK. This CDR3 has 16 residues. Trimming cost V 5 bases and J 8 bases; bases outside gene matches: 14. Here the CDR3 DNA reads TGTGCCAGCAGCAGAGGGACTAGTAGGGAGTGGGATGAGCAGTTCTTC. This codes for CASSRGTSREWDEQFF. Full variable domain (rest looked up from reference TRBV14 and TRBJ2-1): EAGVTQFPSHSVIEKGQTVTLRCDPISGHDNLYWYRRVMGKEIKFLLHFVKESKQDESGMPNNRFLAERTGGTYSTLKVQPAELEDSGVYFCASSRGTSREWDEQFFGPGTRLTVL.

By frequency in the sample, this clone is medium-sized (0.01 to 0.1%). V gene TRBV7-8 combines with J gene TRBJ2-7, with 15 bases identical to TRBD2. The ends lost 5 bases at V and 0 bases at J; junction bases unmatched: 8. Germline loops: CDR1 SGHVS, CDR2 FQNEAQ. This CDR3 is 18 amino acids long. Here the CDR3 DNA reads TGTGCCAGCAGCCCGGGACTAGCGGGGGGCCTTAACTCCTACGAGCAGTACTTC. Translation gives CASSPGLAGGLNSYEQYF.

This chain uses TRBV27 with TRBJ1-5, with a tentative D call TRBD1 (6 bases). The germline V gene has CDR1 MNHEY and CDR2 SMNVEV (reference sequence). This CDR3 contains 12 residues. The V gene lost 5 bases and the J gene lost 7 bases, with 9 bases spanning the gap. Here the CDR3 DNA reads TGTGCCAGCAGTGTAACAGGGCAGCCCCAGCATTTT. It is translated as CASSVTGQPQHF.

This clone has a single count. The rearrangement joins TRBV6-5 to TRBJ2-3; 9 bases are shared with TRBD1. In germline, CDR1 is MNHEY, CDR2 SVGAGI. CDR3 size: 14 residues. The V segment lost 5 bases and the J segment 5 bases; nucleotides outside the gene matches: 5. The CDR3 reads CASSRQGVGDTQYF. The CDR3 region has the DNA TGTGCCAGCAGTCGACAGGGGGTTGGAGATACGCAGTATTTT.

The gene calls are TRBV6-1 and TRBJ2-1, with D possibly TRBD1 on 6 matching bases. Per the germline V gene, CDR1 is MNHNS and CDR2 is SASEGT. Trimming pared 10 bases from V and 4 bases from J, leaving 14 bases between. This CDR3 has 13 amino acids. CDR3 DNA sequence: TGTGCCATCACACGGACAGATTACAATGAGCAGTTCTTC. Its protein product is CAITRTDYNEQFF.

The chain joins TRBV7-8 to TRBJ2-7; the D is unclear. Germline CDR1 reads SGHVS; CDR2 reads FQNEAQ. The CDR3 is 11 residues long. The germline V and J ends were trimmed by 5 bases and 2 bases, with 4 bases remaining between them. The CDR3 region is CASSLTYEQYF. The CDR3 nucleotides are TGTGCCAGCAGCCTTACCTACGAGCAGTACTTC.

The CDR3 region is CASSRQGSKSYNEQFF. For the CDR3, the DNA is TGTGCCAGTAGTCGACAGGGGTCGAAGTCCTACAATGAGCAGTTCTTC. The rearrangement links TRBV19 to TRBJ2-1; 8 bases are shared with TRBD1. V gave up 5 bases and J gave up 1 base; unmatched junction bases: 7. The CDR3 spans 16 residues. Germline assignment: CDR1 LNHDA and CDR2 SQIVND (reference sequence).